The T cell receptor beta chain under discussion was sequenced for a study of blood T cell repertoires in COVID-19. TCRdb's copy holds only in-frame clones and misses some; the assay was immunoSEQ multiplex PCR. The sample comprises under 350,000 clones, 75% to 90% of which are singletons, and 2.2% rests with the top ten. Germline CDR1 and CDR2: SGHRS and YFSETQ. This CDR3 contains 16 residues. The V and J ends lost 4 bases and 0 bases respectively, with 13 bases between them. The sequence was obtained from a man between 50 and 59 years old with acute or convalescent COVID-19. Material: peripheral blood. The rearrangement uses TRBV5-1 and TRBJ1-4, with D perhaps matching TRBD1 (5 bases). The CDR3 sequence: CASSSSGGATNEKLFF. The CDR3 DNA reads as TGCGCCAGCAGCAGCTCGGGGGGTGCAACTAATGAAAAACTGTTTTTT.